This TCR beta chain was documented in a study of human T cells and chemical hapten exposure. As for the study in general: TCR yields per sample varied mostly from small pooled library volume differences.

Original processing methods: Ranging from about 20,000 to 750,000, TCR counts per sample had a median value of 95,638. MiXCR was run by TCRdb on the RACE reads, yielding one entry per CDR3 protein. What appears here as the V and J calls and clone size reflects TCRdb's work, not the paper's. The sample includes tens of thousands of distinct CDR3 sequences, about 10% seen only once; the top ten take 2.5% to 3%. V shed 0 bases and J shed 5 bases, with 18 bases lying between them. Germline values: CDR1 SGDLS, CDR2 YYNGEE. This CDR3 has 17 amino acids. On this clonotype itself: Its target is unknown.

Time point noted: healthy volunteer bleed at 2 weeks. The template was total RNA from unfractionated whole blood. Overall study findings and caveats: Unchanged with DPC sensitization were TCRs above 1 in 1000 frequency.

This receptor was taken from a female donor in good health. Some clones in this sample may be carry-over from other donors' samples. The chain is built from TRBV9 and TRBJ1-5; D is undetermined. Input material: whole blood. The CDR3 sequence: CASSVAPDPGGDQPQHF. Written as DNA, the CDR3 is TGTGCCAGCAGCGTAGCTCCCGACCCAGGAGGAGATCAGCCCCAGCATTTT.